The T cell receptor (beta chain) described here comes from a study of cytomegalovirus exposure and HLA in healthy donors. Germline CDR1 is MGHRA and CDR2 is YSYEKL. The CDR3 has 16 residues. V lost 3 bases, J lost 0 bases, and 2 bases stayed unmatched. General study findings and limits: Roughly 170 TCR beta chains were listed as cytomegalovirus-associated. A previous analysis found most TCR beta V segments productive roughly 90% or roughly 30% of the time.

The PCR contained 60 Vbeta and 13 Jbeta primers. How the authors handled the data: Approximately 11 million of the roughly 80 million unique TCR beta chains counted in a later analysis were shared. Produced via immunoSEQ multiplex PCR; TCRdb's table is partial and in-frame only. D and trimming were read from the DNA, whereas the V and J calls and clone size are those reported in that table. Altogether 160,000 or so clones are present, roughly 80% being singletons, with the ten largest covering 9.5% to 10%. A word on this clone: Its antigen is as yet unknown.

This sequence originates from a man aged 18 to 30 in good health and CMV-seropositive. Sequencing was carried out using PBMCs. The genes are TRBV4-1 and TRBJ2-2; 9 nucleotides agree with TRBD1. CDR3: CASSQRDRANTGELFF. The CDR3 region has the DNA TGCGCCAGCAGCCAGCGGGACAGGGCGAACACCGGGGAGCTGTTTTTT.